The 10 T cell receptor beta chains presented below share a single source sample, sequenced in a study of blood T cells in healthy people across ages. The use of a sample-barcoded 5' primer and a J-beta primer mix characterized a second PCR of about 7 to 12 cycles. Via MiXCR, TCRdb re-called the 5' RACE reads, giving one row per CDR3 protein. The sample includes some 1.4 million distinct CDR3 sequences, around 42% of them seen just once. Sequenced: blood. These receptors all stem from a woman aged 18-30 years in good health.

The chain employs TRBV20-1 and TRBJ2-1; 11 positions agree with TRBD2. CDR1 is DFQATT, CDR2 SNEGSKA, per germline (reference sequence). CDR3 size: 20 residues. The V gene end was trimmed by 2 bases and the J gene end by 2 bases; junction bases not matched to a gene: 17. CDR3 sequence (DNA): TGCAGTGCTAGAATGGGAGGGGCTAGCGGGAGGTTCAGGACCTACAATGAGCAGTTCTTC. This gives the protein CSARMGGASGRFRTYNEQFF.

This clonotype was recorded once. This sequence joins TRBV5-1 and TRBJ1-2; D is ambiguous. The CDR3 extends over 13 amino acids. V shed 4 bases and J shed 8 bases, with 15 bases lying between them. Germline CDR1 and CDR2: SGHRS and YFSETQ. Here the CDR3 DNA reads TGCGCCAGCAGCGAGGGATTTCGGGAGGGCTACACCTTC. It encodes CASSEGFREGYTF.

This clonotype was seen only a few times. The J gene is TRBJ2-2, the V gene TRBV4-1; TRBD2 matches 12 bases. The CDR3 runs to 23 residues. V was clipped by 0 bases and J by 0 bases; unmatched bases: 17. Germline CDR1 is MGHRA and CDR2 is YSYEKL. The CDR3 coding sequence is TGCGCCAGCAGCCAAGATCCACTAGCGGGGCTAGCGGGGGGGCCCTCGAACACCGGGGAGCTGTTTTTT. Protein sequence: CASSQDPLAGLAGGPSNTGELFF.

The chain has TRBV20-1 and TRBJ2-1; D not resolved. Per germline, CDR1 DFQATT and CDR2 SNEGSKA (reference sequence). CDR3 size: 14 residues. V lost 6 bases to trimming and J lost 5 bases, with 17 bases between them. In DNA, the CDR3 is TGCAGTGCCATGACAACACCTCCCCACAATGAGCAGTTCTTC. It translates to CSAMTTPPHNEQFF.

The chain is built from TRBV6-2 or TRBV6-3 and TRBJ2-2; the match to TRBD2 covers 8 bases. Germline assignment: CDR1 MNHEY and CDR2 SVGEGT. Trimming took 8 bases from V and 4 from J; bases not matched to a gene: 6. This CDR3 region has 14 residues. CDR3 DNA sequence: TGTGCCAGCGGACGGACTAGCCCCACCGGGGAGCTGTTTTTT. Translation: CASGRTSPTGELFF.

There are many counts of this clonotype. V and J are TRBV4-2 and TRBJ2-1; maybe TRBD2 (5 bases). The CDR3 totals 15 residues. Germline V gene lookup returns CDR1 LGHNA and CDR2 YNFKEQ. Trimming shortened V by 2 bases and J by 7 bases, and 15 bases separated the two germline ends. The DNA for the CDR3 is TGTGCCAGCAGCCAAACCCTAGCCCCCGGTAATGAGCAGTTCTTC. This gives the protein CASSQTLAPGNEQFF.

The chain has TRBV3-1 and TRBJ2-5; D is uncertain. With 4 bases removed from V and 2 bases from J, the gap between germline ends came to 14 bases. CDR3 size: 15 residues. Germline V gene sequence: CDR1 LGHDT, CDR2 YNNKEL (reference sequence). The DNA of the CDR3 is TGTGCCAGCAGCCTCCCTTTTGGCAGTCAAGAGACCCAGTACTTC. Encoded protein: CASSLPFGSQETQYF.

V and J are TRBV4-2 and TRBJ2-1; 7 bases align to TRBD2. Germline V gene lookup returns CDR1 LGHNA and CDR2 YNFKEQ. V trimming: 1 base; J trimming: 13 bases; junction bases outside the gene matches: 7. The length of the CDR3 is 13 residues. CDR3 amino acids: CASSQGGLENQFF. CDR3 in DNA: TGTGCCAGCAGCCAAGGAGGACTAGAGAACCAGTTCTTC.

The chain links TRBV12-5 to TRBJ2-6; 9 nucleotides match TRBD1. Trimming cost V 1 base and J 0 bases; bases outside gene matches: 7. CDR3 length: 19 residues. CDR1 and CDR2 from the germline V gene are LGHNT and FRNRAP. CDR3 sequence reads: CASGLAVGQGISGANVLTF. The CDR3 region has the DNA TGTGCTAGTGGTTTGGCCGTTGGACAGGGGATCTCTGGGGCCAACGTCCTGACTTTC.

This sequence joins TRBV5-1 and TRBJ1-1; the D is unclear. Germline CDR1 is SGHRS and CDR2 is YFSETQ. This CDR3 contains 15 residues. The V gene lost 0 bases and the J gene lost 6 bases, with 15 bases spanning the gap. In DNA form, the CDR3 reads TGCGCCAGCAGCTTGGCGCGTGGTTCGCCACCTGAAGCTTTCTTT. Amino acid sequence: CASSLARGSPPEAFF.